These 27 T cell receptor beta chains came from one sample sequenced in a study of low-dose radiotherapy and immunotherapy resistance in tumors. Time point specified: before trial treatment. TCR amplification used 20 PCR cycles, a constant-region primer and a V-primer adapter. Each CDR3 protein gets one entry after TCRdb re-called the reads with MiXCR. This sample has some 45,000 distinct CDR3 sequences, with 12% found just once. Sequences were derived from PBMCs, sampled before treatment. The receptor set was obtained from a female donor with ovarian cancer.

Ten or more counts support this clonotype. The V and J genes are TRBV28 and TRBJ2-6, with unresolved D. In germline, CDR1 is MDHEN, CDR2 SYDVKM. The CDR3 contains 14 residues. V was clipped by 5 bases and J by 3 bases, with 8 bases between them. The CDR3 nucleotides are TGTGCCAGCAGTCCCCTGAGTGGGGCCAACGTCCTGACTTTC. It codes for CASSPLSGANVLTF.

The table lists this clonotype with a few counts. A far larger clone is off by one base, so a read error is likely. V usage is TRBV4-2 and J usage is TRBJ2-7; D remains unclear. Trimming removed 3 bases from V and 11 bases from J, with 20 bases in between. Germline lookup yields CDR1 LGHNA and CDR2 YNFKEQ. The CDR3 contains 14 residues. This CDR3 is CASSQETRGSVEYF. In nucleotides, the CDR3 is TGTGCCAGCAGCCAGGAAACCAGAGGTTCCGTAGAGTACTTC.

With respect to this clonotype: With a much larger clone just one base away, this may be a read error. The missing conserved phenylalanine or tryptophan at the end of this CDR3 makes a read error likely. Because the CDR3's place on the DNA is in doubt, the DNA is left out and the CDR3 is given as listed by TCRdb. The gene calls are TRBV7-9 and TRBJ2-1; the table gives TRBD2 as D, unverified against the DNA. The germline V gene encodes CDR1 SEHNR and CDR2 FQNEAQ (reference sequence). The CDR3 has 12 amino acids, counting both end residues. CDR3 in amino acids: CASSLDGLWGFL.

This clonotype was seen repeatedly, ten times or more. The chain combines TRBV7-2 with TRBJ2-5; D is perhaps TRBD2 (6 bases). There are 13 residues in the CDR3. The germline V gene encodes CDR1 SGHTA and CDR2 FQGNSA. V was pared by 3 bases and J by 8 bases, with 13 bases between. The CDR3 sequence is CASSLVRGETQYF. CDR3 bases: TGTGCCAGCAGCTTGGTGCGGGGTGAAACCCAGTACTTC.

This clonotype was observed many times. The chain is built from TRBV7-2 and TRBJ2-1, with D possibly TRBD2 on 5 matching bases. This CDR3 contains 15 residues. Germline V gene lookup returns CDR1 SGHTA and CDR2 FQGNSA. The V end was cut by 3 bases, the J end by 1 base, with 10 bases between. The CDR3 here is CASSFGVGSYNEQFF. The CDR3 DNA reads as TGTGCCAGCAGCTTCGGGGTAGGGTCCTACAATGAGCAGTTCTTC.

At least ten counts were recorded for this clonotype. The rearrangement uses TRBV6-5 and TRBJ2-4, with D possibly TRBD1 on 5 matching bases. The germline CDR1 and CDR2 sequences are MNHEY and SVGAGI. Trimming took 2 bases from V and 7 from J, leaving 9 bases between them. CDR3 length: 13 amino acids. The CDR3 loop reads CASSYAAGNIQYF. The CDR3 DNA reads TGTGCCAGCAGTTACGCAGCAGGGAACATTCAGTACTTC.

Details on this clonotype: Because the CDR3 is missing its conserved closing phenylalanine or tryptophan, this is likely a read error. No DNA is shown, since the ends of the CDR3 on it are uncertain; the CDR3 is the one TCRdb lists. J is TRBJ1-6 and V is TRBV4-2; the D call in the table, TRBD1, was not verified against the DNA. The CDR3 is 14 residues long, ends included. The germline V gene encodes CDR1 LGHNA and CDR2 YNFKEQ. The CDR3 here is CASRPSPREPAQGN.

Ten or more counts support this clonotype. This chain links TRBV7-8 with TRBJ2-7; 7 bases map to TRBD2. In germline, CDR1 is SGHVS, CDR2 FQNEAQ. V gave up 1 base and J gave up 3 bases; unmatched junction bases: 3. The CDR3 is 14 amino acids. The CDR3 region is CASSLVRENYEQYF. In DNA form, the CDR3 reads TGTGCCAGCAGCTTAGTGCGGGAGAACTACGAGCAGTACTTC.

This clonotype has a count of ten or more. The rearrangement joins TRBV6-2 or TRBV6-3 to TRBJ2-7; possibly TRBD2 for D (5 bases). The CDR3 has 13 residues. Germline lookup yields CDR1 MNHEY and CDR2 SVGEGT. The germline V and J ends were trimmed by 5 bases and 7 bases, with 15 bases remaining between them. For the CDR3, the DNA is TGTGCCAGCAGTAGCGGAAACCCCGGGGAGCAGTACTTC. Its protein product is CASSSGNPGEQYF.

The V and J genes are TRBV30 and TRBJ1-2; D is unclear. The CDR3 sequence is 10 residues long. The V gene's germline CDR1 is GTSNPN and CDR2 SVGIG (reference sequence). Trimming removed 0 bases from V and 6 bases from J, with 2 bases in between. The CDR3 nucleotides read TGTGCCTGGAGTGTGAATGGCTACACCTTC. It codes for CAWSVNGYTF.

This clonotype was seen ten or more times. The chain recombines TRBV12-3 or TRBV12-4 with TRBJ2-4; D is unclear. The CDR3 spans 14 residues. Trimming left V 6 bases short and J 1 base short, with 10 bases between. This chain's CDR3 is CASSRSGAKNIQYF. The CDR3 bases are TGTGCCAGCAGCCGATCTGGGGCCAAAAACATTCAGTACTTC.

This clonotype appeared many times. One end of the junction fails to match germline, which may point to a read error. V and J are TRBV5-1 and TRBJ1-4, with 7 bases fitting TRBD1. This CDR3 region has 15 residues. Germline assignment: CDR1 SGHRS and CDR2 YFSETQ. The chain's CDR3 is CASSRTGATNEKLFF. CDR3 sequence (DNA): TGCGCCAGCAGCCGGACAGGAGCAACTAATGAAAAACTTTTTTTT.

This clonotype was seen repeatedly, ten times or more. The chain recombines TRBV6-2 or TRBV6-3 with TRBJ2-3; 9 bases map to TRBD2. The ends lost 6 bases at V and 6 bases at J; junction bases unmatched: 7. The CDR3 contains 14 residues. Germline lookup yields CDR1 MNHEY and CDR2 SVGEGT. The DNA for the CDR3 is TGTGCCAGCAGGAAAGCGGGGGGTACTGATACGCAGTATTTT. It yields the protein CASRKAGGTDTQYF.

This clonotype was seen at least ten times. V gene TRBV7-2 combines with J gene TRBJ1-2, with TRBD1 identical over 7 bases. The V gene's germline CDR1 is SGHTA and CDR2 FQGNSA. V lost 6 bases and J lost 7; bases outside the gene matches: 14. This CDR3 region has 15 residues. The DNA of the CDR3 is TGTGCCAGCAGTTATACCAGACAGGGTAATCCTGGCTACACCTTC. It translates to CASSYTRQGNPGYTF.

This clonotype occurred many times. V usage is TRBV3-1 and J usage is TRBJ2-7; no definite D call. The ends were cut back, 0 bases at V and 7 bases at J, with 7 bases in the middle. The CDR3 runs to 12 residues. Germline V gene data show CDR1 as LGHDT and CDR2 as YNNKEL (reference sequence). CDR3 amino acids: CASSQDVREQYF. CDR3 nucleotide sequence: TGTGCCAGCAGCCAAGACGTCCGTGAGCAGTACTTC.

The J gene is TRBJ2-6, the V gene TRBV14; 9 bases match TRBD2. The CDR3 spans 21 residues. The ends lost 4 bases at V and 0 bases at J; junction bases unmatched: 16. CDR1 is SGHDN, CDR2 FVKESK, per germline. The CDR3 bases are TGTGCCAGCAGCCTATCTTTAGGGATAGCGGGAGCGCCCTCTGGGGCCAACGTCCTGACTTTC. Amino acid sequence: CASSLSLGIAGAPSGANVLTF.

This clonotype was recorded at least ten times. V gene TRBV20-1 combines with J gene TRBJ2-1; the D is unclear. This CDR3 region has 11 residues. V was clipped by 1 base and J by 6 bases, with 4 bases between them. CDR1 and CDR2 from the germline V gene are DFQATT and SNEGSKA (reference sequence). The CDR3 loop reads CSARGGNEQFF. CDR3 sequence (DNA): TGCAGTGCTAGAGGGGGCAATGAGCAGTTCTTC.

As concerns this clonotype: This sequence is one base from a far larger clone and is likely a read error. The CDR3: CASRPQDKREKYF. The CDR3 DNA sequence: TGTGCCAGCAGGCCTCAGGACAAAAGGGAGAAGTACTTC. J is TRBJ2-7 and V is TRBV5-5; D may match TRBD1 or TRBD2 (5 bases each). V lost 5 bases and J 11 bases, leaving 20 bases between the germline ends. The germline gives CDR1 SGHKS, CDR2 YYEKEE (reference sequence). The CDR3 length is 13 residues.

This clonotype was observed at least ten times. The V gene is TRBV29-1, the J gene TRBJ2-1, with unresolved D. The CDR3 is made up of 13 amino acids. Germline V lookup: CDR1 SQVTM, CDR2 ANQGSEA. Trimming removed 3 bases at V and 7 bases at J, with 13 bases between. CDR3 region: CSVDDLVQNEQFF. CDR3 DNA: TGCAGCGTTGATGACTTAGTACAAAATGAGCAGTTCTTC.

V and J are TRBV5-6 and TRBJ2-7, with D uncertain. V lost 4 bases to trimming and J lost 6 bases, with 11 bases between them. The CDR3 is 12 residues long. The germline V gene has CDR1 SGHDT and CDR2 YYEEEE. The CDR3 sequence is CASSEPQVEQYF. Written as DNA, the CDR3 is TGTGCCAGCAGCGAGCCCCAGGTCGAGCAGTACTTC.

This clonotype has ten or more counts. V and J are TRBV11-1 and TRBJ2-3; D is uncertain. V was clipped by 3 bases and J by 1 base, with 11 bases between them. The germline V gene has CDR1 SGHAT and CDR2 FQDESV (reference sequence). CDR3 length: 15 residues. CDR3 DNA: TGTGCCAGCAGCTTTAAAGGTATTGGCACAGATACGCAGTATTTT. Its protein is CASSFKGIGTDTQYF.

In its sample, this clonotype was seen many times. This chain connects TRBV7-2 to TRBJ2-1; 9 bases map to TRBD2. After removal of 0 bases from V and 5 bases from J, the junction contained 2 bases not matched to a gene. Germline V gives CDR1 SGHTA, CDR2 FQGNSA. The CDR3 is made up of 15 amino acids. CDR3 residues: CASSLARGGDNEQFF. CDR3 nucleotides: TGTGCCAGCAGCTTAGCGCGCGGGGGGGACAATGAGCAGTTCTTC.

This clonotype was seen many times. The rearrangement uses TRBV5-1 and TRBJ2-1; 9 nucleotides agree with TRBD1. The germline gives CDR1 SGHRS, CDR2 YFSETQ. The CDR3 runs 15 residues. Trimming took 4 bases from V and 8 from J; bases not matched to a gene: 10. CDR3 bases: TGCGCCAGCAGCCAACTGGACAGGGGCCGGGATGAGCAGTTCTTC. Its protein product is CASSQLDRGRDEQFF.

This clonotype was seen ten or more times. The J gene is TRBJ2-2, the V gene TRBV6-8, with D possibly being TRBD1 (6 bases). This CDR3 is built from 15 residues. CDR1 and CDR2 from the germline V gene are MNHGY and SAAAGT. Trimming shortened V by 4 bases and J by 5 bases, and 14 bases separated the two germline ends. The DNA of the CDR3 is TGTGCCAGCAGTTCACAGGGTGCCGATACCGGGGAGCTGTTTTTT. Its protein is CASSSQGADTGELFF.

This clonotype was observed many times. The V call is TRBV19, the J call TRBJ1-5; 7 bases agree with TRBD1. CDR1 and CDR2 from the germline V gene are LNHDA and SQIVND (reference sequence). J gave up 0 bases and V 8 bases, and 13 bases lay outside the gene matches. CDR3 length equals 17 residues. CDR3 nucleotide sequence: TGTGCCAGTGTTGAAAGGGACAGTCGATATAGCAATCAGCCCCAGCATTTT. Its protein product is CASVERDSRYSNQPQHF.

There are many counts of this clonotype. The chain employs TRBV3-1 and TRBJ2-2, with unresolved D. V lost 6 bases, J lost 7 bases, and 18 bases lay in between. Looked up from germline, CDR1 is LGHDT and CDR2 is YNNKEL (reference sequence). CDR3 length: 15 amino acids. CDR3 residues: CASRGLPARGGELFF. The DNA for the CDR3 is TGTGCCAGCAGGGGCCTGCCGGCGCGAGGCGGGGAGCTGTTTTTT.

A remark on this clonotype: Given a far larger clone just one base away, this is likely a sequencing read error. The chain couples TRBV11-1 to TRBJ2-1; 9 bases are a match to TRBD1. Germline assignment: CDR1 SGHAT and CDR2 FQDESV (reference sequence). The CDR3 sequence is 14 residues long. The CDR3 sequence: CTSIAGTGYNEQFF. Here the CDR3 DNA reads TGTACCAGCATCGCCGGGACAGGGTACAATGAGCAGTTCTTC.